This T cell receptor (beta chain) was found in a study of cytotoxic CD8 clonotypes in ibrutinib-treated CLL. On the study more broadly: Samples averaged roughly 260,000 productive templates and approximately 100,000 productive rearrangements.

Produced via immunoSEQ multiplex PCR; TCRdb's table is partial and in-frame only. Here the sample spans 330,000 or so clones, roughly 67% being singletons. Germline lookup yields CDR1 SGHRS and CDR2 YFSETQ. V lost 4 bases, J lost 1 base, and 8 bases stayed unmatched. The CDR3 spans 17 residues. This clone occurred a few times. The chain couples TRBV5-1 to TRBJ1-6; 7 bases are a match to TRBD1. Specimen: PBMCs, collected after 36 months of ibrutinib treatment. This receptor was obtained from a human donor with chronic lymphocytic leukemia. The CDR3 DNA is TGCGCCAGCAGCCCAACGACAGGGTTATCCTATAATTCACCCCTCCACTTT. It is translated as CASSPTTGLSYNSPLHF.